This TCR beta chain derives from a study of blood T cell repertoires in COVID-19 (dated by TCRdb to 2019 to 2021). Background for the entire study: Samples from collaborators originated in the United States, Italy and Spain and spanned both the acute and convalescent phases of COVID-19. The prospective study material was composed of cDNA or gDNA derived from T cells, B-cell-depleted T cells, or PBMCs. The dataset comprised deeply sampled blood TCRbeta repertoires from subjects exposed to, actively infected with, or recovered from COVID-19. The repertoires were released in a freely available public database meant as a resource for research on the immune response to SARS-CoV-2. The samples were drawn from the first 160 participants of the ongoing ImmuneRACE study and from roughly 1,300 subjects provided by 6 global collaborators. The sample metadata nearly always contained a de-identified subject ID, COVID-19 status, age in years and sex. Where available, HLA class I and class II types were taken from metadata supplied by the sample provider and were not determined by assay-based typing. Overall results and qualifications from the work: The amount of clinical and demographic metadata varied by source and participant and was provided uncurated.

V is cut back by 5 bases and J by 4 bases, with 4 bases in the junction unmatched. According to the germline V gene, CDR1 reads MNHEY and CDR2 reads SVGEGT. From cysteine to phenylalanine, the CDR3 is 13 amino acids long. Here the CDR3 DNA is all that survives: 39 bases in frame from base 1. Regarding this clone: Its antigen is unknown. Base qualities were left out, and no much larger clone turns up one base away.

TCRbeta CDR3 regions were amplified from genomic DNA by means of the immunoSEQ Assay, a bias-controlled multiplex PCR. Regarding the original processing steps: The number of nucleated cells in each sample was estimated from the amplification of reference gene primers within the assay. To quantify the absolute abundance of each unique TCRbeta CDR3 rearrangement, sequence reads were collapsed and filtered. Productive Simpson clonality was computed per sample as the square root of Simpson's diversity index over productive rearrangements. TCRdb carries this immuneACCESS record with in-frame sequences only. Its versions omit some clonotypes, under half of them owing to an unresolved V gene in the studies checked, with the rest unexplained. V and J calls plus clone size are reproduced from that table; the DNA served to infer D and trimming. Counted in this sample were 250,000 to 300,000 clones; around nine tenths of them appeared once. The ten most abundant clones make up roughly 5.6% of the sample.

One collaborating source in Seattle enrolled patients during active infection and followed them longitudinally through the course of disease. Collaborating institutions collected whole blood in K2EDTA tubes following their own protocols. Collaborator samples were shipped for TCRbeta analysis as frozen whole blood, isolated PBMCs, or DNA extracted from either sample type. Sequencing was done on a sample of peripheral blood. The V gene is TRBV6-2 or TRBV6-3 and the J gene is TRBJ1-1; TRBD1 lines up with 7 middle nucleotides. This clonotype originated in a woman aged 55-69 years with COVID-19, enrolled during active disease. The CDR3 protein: CASSHNRGTEAFF. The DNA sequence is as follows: TGTGCCAGCAGTCACAACAGGGGCACTGAAGCTTTCTTT.